Listed here are 27 T cell receptor beta chains from one sample, sequenced in a study of blood T cell repertoires in COVID-19 (dated by TCRdb to the early 2020s). Libraries came from the immunoSEQ multiplex PCR assay. Here the immuneACCESS table is served through TCRdb, limited to in-frame sequences with V and J called. Missing clones are a known gap in these copies; in checked studies unresolved V genes cover under half, and the rest lacks a known reason. For this sample there are around 360,000 clones; roughly 86% appear just once. More than 9% of the sample is taken by the ten largest. The sequencing input was peripheral blood. Every receptor here comes from a woman in her 30s with COVID-19, enrolled during active disease.

This clone was seen once. The chain carries TRBV14 and TRBJ1-2; D perhaps matches TRBD1 (6 bases). V was shortened by 2 bases and J by 3 bases, with 16 bases between the two germline ends. Germline values: CDR1 SGHDN, CDR2 FVKESK. The CDR3 covers 16 residues. Here the CDR3 DNA reads TGTGCCAGCAGCCAATTACCGGGACACCAAGACTATGGCTACACCTTC. This codes for CASSQLPGHQDYGYTF. Variable domain in full (rest from reference TRBV14 and TRBJ1-2): EAGVTQFPSHSVIEKGQTVTLRCDPISGHDNLYWYRRVMGKEIKFLLHFVKESKQDESGMPNNRFLAERTGGTYSTLKVQPAELEDSGVYFCASSQLPGHQDYGYTFGSGTRLTVV.

V is TRBV11-2 and J is TRBJ2-1; D not certain. The ends were cut back, 5 bases at V and 8 bases at J, with 13 bases in the middle. Germline lookup yields CDR1 SGHAT and CDR2 FQNNGV. The CDR3 has 13 amino acids. CDR3 protein: CASSLREVDEQFF. The CDR3 coding sequence is TGTGCCAGCAGCCTACGTGAGGTAGATGAGCAGTTCTTC.

This clone was detected once. V gene TRBV6-6 combines with J gene TRBJ2-6, with TRBD1 matching over 7 bases. The CDR3 runs 16 residues. Germline V gene lookup returns CDR1 MNHNY and CDR2 SVGAGI (reference sequence). The trim removed 6 bases at V and 3 bases at J, leaving 8 bases unmatched. As DNA, the CDR3 is TGTGCCAGCAGAATGGGACAGACGGGTGGGGCCAACGTCCTGACTTTC. It codes for CASRMGQTGGANVLTF.

This chain links TRBV5-4 with TRBJ2-2; TRBD2 aligns across 11 bases. Trimming at V came to 0 bases and at J to 0 bases, leaving 4 bases not matched to a gene. Looked up from germline, CDR1 is SGHNT and CDR2 is YYREEE (reference sequence). The CDR3 runs 18 residues. CDR3 sequence reads: CASSLDLAGGSNTGELFF. Here the CDR3 DNA reads TGTGCCAGCAGCTTGGATCTAGCGGGAGGTTCGAACACCGGGGAGCTGTTTTTT.

The rearrangement links TRBV7-2 to TRBJ2-4, with 10 bases fitting TRBD2. After removal of 5 bases from V and 0 bases from J, the junction contained 10 bases not matched to a gene. Germline assignment: CDR1 SGHTA and CDR2 FQGNSA. CDR3 length: 18 residues. The CDR3 loop is CASSRPSGGGRAKNIQYF. The CDR3, as DNA: TGTGCCAGCAGCCGTCCTAGCGGGGGAGGAAGAGCCAAAAACATTCAGTACTTC.

The chain uses TRBV27 and TRBJ2-1; 7 bases line up with TRBD2. The CDR3 sequence is 15 residues long. Germline CDR1 MNHEY, CDR2 SMNVEV (reference sequence). Trimming removed 6 bases from V and 5 bases from J; junction bases left unmatched: 10. The CDR3 loop reads CASRLGGEAHNEQFF. The DNA for the CDR3 is TGTGCCAGCAGATTGGGGGGGGAGGCGCACAATGAGCAGTTCTTC.

V and J are TRBV5-1 and TRBJ2-5, with a weak D call TRBD1 (7 bases). The germline V and J ends were trimmed by 5 bases and 4 bases, with 12 bases remaining between them. This CDR3 is built from 13 residues. The germline CDR1 and CDR2 sequences are SGHRS and YFSETQ. The CDR3 DNA is TGCGCCAGCAGGGAGGGGGCGAGAGAGACCCAGTACTTC. Translation gives CASREGARETQYF.

The V gene is TRBV25-1, the J gene TRBJ1-6; D uncertain. Trimming removed 4 bases at V and 5 bases at J, with 9 bases between. The CDR3 length is 14 residues. Germline CDR1 and CDR2: MGHDK and SYGVNS. In DNA, the CDR3 is TGTGCCAGCAGTGGTACGGGTAATAATTCACCCCTCCACTTT. Encoded protein: CASSGTGNNSPLHF.

This chain uses TRBV27 with TRBJ2-1; no reliable D call. There are 13 residues in the CDR3. Trimming took 1 base from V and 13 from J, leaving 14 bases between them. Per germline, CDR1 MNHEY and CDR2 SMNVEV (reference sequence). This chain's CDR3 is CASSLYATFHQFF. CDR3 coding DNA: TGTGCCAGCAGTTTATACGCAACTTTTCATCAGTTCTTC.

The V call is TRBV6-2 or TRBV6-3, the J call TRBJ2-3; 12 nucleotides line up with TRBD1. J gave up 8 bases and V 6 bases, and 9 bases lay outside the gene matches. Germline CDR1 reads MNHEY; CDR2 reads SVGEGT. The CDR3 covers 15 residues. CDR3 DNA: TGTGCCAGCAGCGCCACGGGGACAGGGGGCGGTACGCAGTATTTT. Protein sequence: CASSATGTGGGTQYF.

This clone was seen only once. The chain employs TRBV6-5 and TRBJ1-2; 8 bases align to TRBD1. Germline V gene data show CDR1 as MNHEY and CDR2 as SVGAGI. CDR3 length equals 16 residues. The J segment lost 4 bases and the V segment lost 2 bases, leaving 9 bases of the junction unmatched. CDR3 protein: CASSYGGRGLVYGYTF. The CDR3 nucleotides are TGTGCCAGCAGTTACGGGGGCAGGGGGCTCGTCTATGGCTACACCTTC.

This clone occurred once. The V call is TRBV15, the J call TRBJ2-1; D ambiguous. The length of the CDR3 is 14 residues. CDR1 and CDR2 (germline): LNHNV, YYDKDF (reference sequence). V shed 1 base and J shed 4 bases, with 8 bases lying between them. DNA of the CDR3: TGTGCCACCAGCAGAGGTACAGCTTACAATGAGCAGTTCTTC. Translation: CATSRGTAYNEQFF. Supplemented by reference TRBV15 and TRBJ2-1, the full variable domain reads DAMVIQNPRYQVTQFGKPVTLSCSQTLNHNVMYWYQQKSSQAPKLLFHYYDKDFNNEADTPDNFQSRRPNTSFCFLDIRSPGLGDTAMYLCATSRGTAYNEQFFGPGTRLTVL.

The V and J genes are TRBV7-9 and TRBJ2-3; D is perhaps TRBD1 (6 bases). The V gene's germline CDR1 is SEHNR and CDR2 FQNEAQ (reference sequence). Trimming took off 0 bases at V and 6 bases at J, with 19 bases between the two ends. This CDR3 has 17 residues. Here the CDR3 reads CASSLAPSPTGTDTQYF. The CDR3 region has the DNA TGTGCCAGCAGCTTAGCCCCCTCCCCGACAGGAACGGATACGCAGTATTTT.

The sample holds one count of this clone. The chain's CDR3 is CSARQIAGYTF. The CDR3 DNA sequence: TGCAGTGCTAGACAGATAGCCGGCTACACCTTC. The chain carries TRBV20-1 and TRBJ1-2; D is unresolved. Trimming took off 2 bases at V and 8 bases at J, with 9 bases between the two ends. CDR3 length equals 11 residues. In germline, CDR1 is DFQATT, CDR2 SNEGSKA (reference sequence).

The V gene is TRBV2, the J gene TRBJ2-1, with 11 bases fitting TRBD2. CDR3 length: 15 residues. V shed 7 bases and J 2 bases; nucleotides not matched to a gene: 4. CDR1 SNHLY and CDR2 FYNNEI come from the germline V gene. This CDR3 is CASNLGLAAYNEQFF. CDR3 DNA sequence: TGTGCCAGCAATCTGGGACTAGCGGCCTACAATGAGCAGTTCTTC.

Notes on this clone: Distinct nucleotide sequences in the sample also encode this CDR3. The chain couples TRBV12-3 or TRBV12-4 to TRBJ2-7; no reliable D call. V gave up 1 base and J gave up 4 bases, with 5 bases separating them. The CDR3 is 12 residues long. The CDR3 sequence: CASSLGAYEQYF. In nucleotides, the CDR3 is TGTGCCAGCAGTTTAGGGGCGTACGAGCAGTACTTC.

The chain joins TRBV7-2 to TRBJ2-1, with 12 bases lining up with TRBD2. The CDR3 extends over 16 amino acids. V was pared by 6 bases and J by 8 bases, with 11 bases of the junction left unmatched. Germline values: CDR1 SGHTA, CDR2 FQGNSA. The DNA for the CDR3 is TGTGCCAGCAGTCGTCAGACTAGCGGGAGTGCCCATGAGCAGTTCTTC. It encodes CASSRQTSGSAHEQFF.

The chain carries TRBV19 and TRBJ1-1; D remains unclear. Deletions cut 1 base from V and 5 bases from J, with 5 bases between. CDR3 length: 12 amino acids. Germline CDR1 and CDR2: LNHDA and SQIVND (reference sequence). The chain's CDR3 is CASSIVRTEAFF. The CDR3 nucleotides are TGTGCCAGTAGTATAGTTCGGACTGAAGCTTTCTTT.

The chain couples TRBV6-6 to TRBJ1-5; TRBD1 matches 7 bases. The ends lost 5 bases at V and 0 bases at J; junction bases unmatched: 7. Germline CDR1 MNHNY, CDR2 SVGAGI (reference sequence). This CDR3 contains 16 residues. CDR3 region: CASSKGTAYSNQPQHF. The CDR3 coding sequence is TGTGCCAGCAGTAAAGGGACAGCGTATAGCAATCAGCCCCAGCATTTT.

This clone has just one count. The chain is built from TRBV30 and TRBJ2-1; 10 nucleotides align to TRBD2. V shed 2 bases, J shed 9 bases, and the junction held 7 bases outside the gene matches. Germline loops: CDR1 GTSNPN, CDR2 SVGIG (reference sequence). This CDR3 is 14 amino acids long. The chain's CDR3 is CAWSRLAGDGEQFF. Written as DNA, the CDR3 is TGTGCCTGGAGTCGGCTAGCGGGAGATGGTGAGCAGTTCTTC.

The chain employs TRBV19 and TRBJ2-1; 12 bases match TRBD2. The CDR3 length is 14 residues. Trimming at V came to 5 bases and at J to 9 bases, leaving 5 bases not matched to a gene. CDR1 is LNHDA, CDR2 SQIVND, per germline (reference sequence). The CDR3 loop reads CASSPSGRASEQFF. CDR3 DNA: TGTGCCAGTAGTCCTAGCGGGAGGGCAAGTGAGCAGTTCTTC.

This clone was counted a single time. The rearrangement joins TRBV6-6 to TRBJ2-6; a weak D match, TRBD1 (6 bases). The CDR3 runs 12 residues. Germline V gene sequence: CDR1 MNHNY, CDR2 SVGAGI (reference sequence). Trimming shortened V by 8 bases and J by 8 bases, and 10 bases separated the two germline ends. CDR3 nucleotide sequence: TGTGCCAGCGGGGGCGGCACCAACGTCCTGACTTTC. It codes for CASGGGTNVLTF.

In nucleotides, the CDR3 is TGTGCCAGTACGTTGGGGGTCAGGGGTGAAGCTTTCTTT. It is translated as CASTLGVRGEAFF. The gene calls are TRBV19 and TRBJ1-1; possibly TRBD1 for D (6 bases). The CDR3 has 13 residues. Germline lookup yields CDR1 LNHDA and CDR2 SQIVND (reference sequence). V lost 7 bases and J lost 7, with 16 bases in between.

The chain has TRBV5-3 and TRBJ2-2; TRBD1 aligns across 7 bases. TRBV5-3 is an open reading frame whose function is uncertain. This CDR3 spans 19 amino acids. The J segment lost 0 bases and the V segment lost 2 bases, leaving 13 bases of the junction unmatched. The DNA for the CDR3 is TGTGCCAGAAGCTTCCTGGACAGGCCGCCAGCCACGAACACCGGGGAGCTGTTTTTT. It codes for CARSFLDRPPATNTGELFF.

The chain recombines TRBV29-1 with TRBJ2-5; 9 bases agree with TRBD2. The germline CDR1 and CDR2 sequences are SQVTM and ANQGSEA. The V segment lost 3 bases and the J segment 6 bases; nucleotides outside the gene matches: 8. This CDR3 is 14 amino acids long. The CDR3 nucleotides read TGCAGCGTTGAGGCTAGCGGGATTGGTAAGACCCAGTACTTC. This codes for CSVEASGIGKTQYF.

The J gene is TRBJ2-7, the V gene TRBV6-6; TRBD2 matches at 10 bases. CDR3 length equals 15 residues. CDR1 is MNHNY and CDR2 is SVGAGI in the germline V gene (reference sequence). V trimming: 5 bases; J trimming: 0 bases; junction bases outside the gene matches: 4. Here the CDR3 reads CASSRLAGNSYEQYF. The CDR3 DNA reads TGTGCCAGCAGTAGACTAGCGGGTAACTCCTACGAGCAGTACTTC.

The chain uses TRBV6-5 and TRBJ2-7, with a tentative D call TRBD1 (6 bases). Trimming took 2 bases from V and 6 from J, leaving 17 bases between them. Per germline, CDR1 MNHEY and CDR2 SVGAGI. This CDR3 has 15 residues. The CDR3 nucleotides are TGTGCCAGCAGTTACGACGTTCGTCGAGGGGGCGAGCAGTACTTC. Its protein is CASSYDVRRGGEQYF.